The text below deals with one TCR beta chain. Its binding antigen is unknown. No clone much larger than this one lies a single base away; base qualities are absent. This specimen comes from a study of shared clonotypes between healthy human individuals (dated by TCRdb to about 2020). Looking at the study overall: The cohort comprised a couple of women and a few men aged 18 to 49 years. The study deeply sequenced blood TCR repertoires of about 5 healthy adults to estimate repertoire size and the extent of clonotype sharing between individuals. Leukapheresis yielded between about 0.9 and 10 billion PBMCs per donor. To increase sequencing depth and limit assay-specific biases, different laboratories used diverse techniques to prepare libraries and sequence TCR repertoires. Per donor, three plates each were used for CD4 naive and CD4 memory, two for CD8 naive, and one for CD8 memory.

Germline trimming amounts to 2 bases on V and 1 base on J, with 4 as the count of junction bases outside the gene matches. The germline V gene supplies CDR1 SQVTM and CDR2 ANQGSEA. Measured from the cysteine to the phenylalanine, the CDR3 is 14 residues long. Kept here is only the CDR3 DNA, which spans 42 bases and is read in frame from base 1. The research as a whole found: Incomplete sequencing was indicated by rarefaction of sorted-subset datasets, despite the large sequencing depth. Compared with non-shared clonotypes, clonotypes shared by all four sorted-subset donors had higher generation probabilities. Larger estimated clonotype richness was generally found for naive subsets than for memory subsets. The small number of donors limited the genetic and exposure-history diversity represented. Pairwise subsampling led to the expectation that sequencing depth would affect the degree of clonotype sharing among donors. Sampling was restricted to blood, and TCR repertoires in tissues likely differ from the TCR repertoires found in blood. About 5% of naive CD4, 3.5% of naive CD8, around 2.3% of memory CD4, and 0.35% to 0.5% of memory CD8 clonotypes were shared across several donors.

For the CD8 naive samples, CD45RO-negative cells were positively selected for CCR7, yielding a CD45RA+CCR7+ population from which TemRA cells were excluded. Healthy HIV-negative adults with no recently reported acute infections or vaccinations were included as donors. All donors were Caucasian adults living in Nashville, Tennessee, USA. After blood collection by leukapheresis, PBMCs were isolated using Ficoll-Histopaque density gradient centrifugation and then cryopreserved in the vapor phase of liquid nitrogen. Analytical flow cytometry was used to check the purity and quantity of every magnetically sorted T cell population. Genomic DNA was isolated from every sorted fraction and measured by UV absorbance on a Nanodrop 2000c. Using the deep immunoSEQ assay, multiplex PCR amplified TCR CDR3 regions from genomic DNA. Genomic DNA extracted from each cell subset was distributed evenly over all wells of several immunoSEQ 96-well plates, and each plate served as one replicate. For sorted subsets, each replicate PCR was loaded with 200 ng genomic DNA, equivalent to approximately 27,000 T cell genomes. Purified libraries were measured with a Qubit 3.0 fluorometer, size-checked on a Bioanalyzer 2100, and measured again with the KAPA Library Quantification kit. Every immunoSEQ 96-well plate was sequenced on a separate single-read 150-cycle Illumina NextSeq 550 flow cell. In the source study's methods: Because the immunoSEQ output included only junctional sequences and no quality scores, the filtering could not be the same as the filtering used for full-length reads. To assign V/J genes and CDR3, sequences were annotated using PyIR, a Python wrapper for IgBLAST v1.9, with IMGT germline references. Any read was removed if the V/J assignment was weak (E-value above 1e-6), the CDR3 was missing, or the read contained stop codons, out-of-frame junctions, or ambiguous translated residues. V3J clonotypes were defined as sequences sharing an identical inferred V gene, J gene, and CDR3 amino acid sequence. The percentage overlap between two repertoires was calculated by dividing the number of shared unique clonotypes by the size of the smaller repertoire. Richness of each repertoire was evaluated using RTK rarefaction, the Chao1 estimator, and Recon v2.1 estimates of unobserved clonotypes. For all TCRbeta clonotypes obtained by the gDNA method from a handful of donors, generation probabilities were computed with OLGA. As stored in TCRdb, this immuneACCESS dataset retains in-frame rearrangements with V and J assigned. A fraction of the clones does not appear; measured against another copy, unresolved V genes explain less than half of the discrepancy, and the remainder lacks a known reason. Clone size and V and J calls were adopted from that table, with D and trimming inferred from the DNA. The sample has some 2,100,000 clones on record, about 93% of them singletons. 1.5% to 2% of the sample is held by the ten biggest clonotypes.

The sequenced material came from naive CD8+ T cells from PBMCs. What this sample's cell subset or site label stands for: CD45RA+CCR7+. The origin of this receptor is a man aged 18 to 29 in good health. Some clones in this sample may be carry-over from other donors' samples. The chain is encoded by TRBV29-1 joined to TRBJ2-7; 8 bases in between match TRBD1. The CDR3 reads CSVERQGKSYEQYF. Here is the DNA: TGCAGCGTTGAAAGACAGGGGAAATCCTACGAGCAGTACTTC.